Below, one T cell receptor beta chain is given with its context. The protocol was immunoSEQ multiplex PCR, while the TCRdb copy is restricted to in-frame clones and leaves out a portion. This sample has about 160,000 clones; 65% to 90% occur once, and the top ten carry 5.5% to 7.5%. This sample was included in a study of blood T cell repertoires in COVID-19. Study in general: Acute and convalescent COVID-19 samples came from the United States, Italy and Spain. In each case, the material was cDNA or gDNA derived from T cells, B-cell-depleted T cells, or PBMCs.

Germline V gene lookup returns CDR1 MDHEN and CDR2 SYDVKM. The CDR3 runs to 15 residues. Trimming stripped 0 bases from V and 2 bases from J, with 9 bases between. This chain links TRBV28 with TRBJ2-3, with D perhaps matching TRBD1 (5 bases). The material sequenced was peripheral blood. The receptor was isolated from a woman aged 40 to 50 with COVID-19, enrolled during active disease. The CDR3 is CASSLWSRATDTQYF. CDR3 in DNA: TGTGCCAGCAGTTTATGGAGCAGGGCCACAGATACGCAGTATTTT. The variable domain in full, completed from reference TRBV28 and TRBJ2-3, reads DVKVTQSSRYLVKRTGEKVFLECVQDMDHENMFWYRQDPGLGLRLIYFSYDVKMKEKGDIPEGYSVSREKKERFSLILESASTNQTSMYLCASSLWSRATDTQYFGPGTRLTVL.